The clone carrying this TCR beta chain has only a few counts. Its target is not known. Primers included in the PCR were 60 Vbeta and 13 Jbeta primers. Assay used: immunoSEQ multiplex PCR; TCRdb lists only in-frame clones, some missing. The sample lists about 170,000 clones, 70% to 90% occurring once. Germline V gene lookup returns CDR1 ENHRY and CDR2 SYGVKD. This CDR3 contains 13 residues. The V end was cut by 7 bases, the J end by 5 bases, with 12 bases between. This entry is derived from a study of cytomegalovirus exposure and HLA in healthy donors. Study outcomes and limitations: Donor immune exposure was known only as CMV serostatus.

This receptor was obtained from a man aged 25 to 40 in good health and CMV-seropositive. The chain joins TRBV10-3 to TRBJ1-5; weak D call: TRBD1 (6 bases). The sample taken for sequencing was PBMCs. Written as DNA, the CDR3 is TGTGCCATCAATCGACAGGTTTATCAGCCCCAGCATTTT. It specifies CAINRQVYQPQHF.